A single sample gave rise to the 6 T cell receptor beta chains below, sequenced in a study of cytomegalovirus exposure and HLA in healthy donors. The study ran its PCR with 60 Vbeta and 13 Jbeta primers. Using immunoSEQ multiplex PCR, the repertoire was profiled, and TCRdb retains in-frame clones only, with some absent. The sample includes 25,000 to 30,000 clones. What was sequenced was PBMCs. These TCRs come from a man between 25 and 39 years old in good health and CMV-seronegative.

The V and J genes are TRBV6-5 and TRBJ1-2, with TRBD1 matching 7 bases. The ends lost 2 bases at V and 2 bases at J; junction bases unmatched: 2. This CDR3 is 14 amino acids long. Germline V CDR1 and CDR2: MNHEY, SVGAGI. Here the CDR3 DNA reads TGTGCCAGCAGTTACGGGGACAGAAACTATGGCTACACCTTC. Amino acid sequence: CASSYGDRNYGYTF.

The chain combines TRBV5-1 with TRBJ2-3, with D unclear. This CDR3 has 14 residues. The ends were cut back, 4 bases at V and 6 bases at J, with 15 bases in the middle. Germline V gene data show CDR1 as SGHRS and CDR2 as YFSETQ. In DNA form, the CDR3 reads TGCGCCAGCAGCCCCCTAGGTAGTTCGGATACGCAGTATTTT. Its protein product is CASSPLGSSDTQYF.

The rearrangement links TRBV29-1 to TRBJ2-6; tentative D call: TRBD1 (5 bases). V was trimmed by 6 bases and J by 2 bases, leaving 17 bases between them. The CDR3 is made up of 16 amino acids. The germline CDR1 and CDR2 sequences are SQVTM and ANQGSEA. CDR3 nucleotide sequence: TGCAGCGTCCCCTTAGACAGCGCTGCTGGGGCCAACGTCCTGACTTTC. Translation gives CSVPLDSAAGANVLTF.

The CDR3 is CASSLAEYGENEQFF. CDR3 nucleotides: TGCGCCAGCAGCTTGGCCGAGTACGGGGAGAATGAGCAGTTCTTC. The chain carries TRBV5-1 and TRBJ2-1, with D possibly TRBD2 on 5 matching bases. V was trimmed by 0 bases and J by 7 bases, leaving 14 bases between them. The CDR3 is 15 residues long. Germline loops: CDR1 SGHRS, CDR2 YFSETQ.

About this clone: This likely comes from a read error, as the CDR3 has no conserved phenylalanine or tryptophan at its end. The chain has TRBV27 and TRBJ2-7; 9 positions match TRBD1. The CDR3 consists of 14 residues. The J segment lost 4 bases and the V segment lost 4 bases, leaving 5 bases of the junction unmatched. Germline lookup yields CDR1 MNHEY and CDR2 SMNVEV (reference sequence). The CDR3 is CASSSPDRGYEQYL. The CDR3 DNA sequence: TGTGCCAGCAGTTCCCCCGACAGGGGGTACGAGCAGTACCTC.

The rearrangement joins TRBV30 to TRBJ2-7; 13 bases match TRBD2. J was trimmed by 2 bases and V by 4 bases; bases with no gene match: 17. Looked up from germline, CDR1 is GTSNPN and CDR2 is SVGIG (reference sequence). The CDR3 extends over 19 amino acids. The CDR3 loop reads CAWNGGTSGNRTRTYEQYF. The CDR3 DNA reads as TGTGCCTGGAATGGAGGGACTAGCGGGAACAGAACTCGCACCTACGAGCAGTACTTC.